This T cell receptor beta chain was observed in a study of T cell repertoires in cytomegalovirus infection. Overall study: Alongside well-studied HLA-B-restricted CMV epitopes, recently identified HLA-C-restricted CMV epitopes were also used.

This clonotype came up a few times. The antigen is undetermined. TCRdb reanalysed the reads using MiXCR and keeps one entry per CDR3 protein. Of approximately 350,000 distinct CDR3 sequences in the sample, roughly 36% were seen once. The sequence came from a human donor in good health (CMV status not recorded). Some clones in this sample may be carry-over from other donors' samples. The material was cultured PBMCs, obtained from culture after CMV antigen stimulation.

The CDR3 sequence is CASSQDQGAGANVLTF. DNA of the CDR3: TGCGCCAGCAGCCAAGATCAGGGAGCTGGGGCCAACGTCCTGACTTTC. The J gene is TRBJ2-6, the V gene TRBV4-1; D possibly matches TRBD1 or TRBD2 (5 bases each). Between the trimmed V and J ends, which lost 0 bases and 2 bases, there was a span of 8 bases. The CDR3 is made up of 16 amino acids. Germline V gene sequence: CDR1 MGHRA, CDR2 YSYEKL.